These 25 T cell receptor beta chains were sequenced from one sample in a study of identical twins. One entry per CDR3 protein, called by TCRdb with MiXCR from the 5' RACE reads. The repertoire holds about 920,000 distinct CDR3 sequences, with roughly 12% as singletons. The data also belong to a second study, concerning yellow fever vaccine responses in identical twins.

Sequenced input: PBMCs. These receptor sequences come from a woman aged 18 to 35 in good health.

This chain joins TRBV10-3 and TRBJ2-1, with TRBD2 matching 9 bases. Looked up from germline, CDR1 is ENHRY and CDR2 is SYGVKD. This CDR3 contains 16 residues. V shed 0 bases and J 4 bases; nucleotides not matched to a gene: 4. The CDR3, as DNA: TGTGCCATCAGTGAGTCGGAGACTAGCGGTTACAATGAGCAGTTCTTC. Its translation: CAISESETSGYNEQFF.

This clonotype was found many times. This chain links TRBV3-1 with TRBJ2-1, with D tentatively TRBD1 (5 bases). The CDR3 covers 12 residues. The V end was cut by 6 bases, the J end by 6 bases, with 9 bases between. CDR1 LGHDT and CDR2 YNNKEL come from the germline V gene (reference sequence). Here the CDR3 DNA reads TGTGCCAGCAGTCACCAGGGCAATGAGCAGTTCTTC. It encodes CASSHQGNEQFF.

Many counts were recorded for this clonotype. This chain joins TRBV3-1 and TRBJ1-1; no definite D call. V lost 0 bases and J lost 0, with 5 bases in between. CDR1 LGHDT and CDR2 YNNKEL come from the germline V gene (reference sequence). This CDR3 has 14 amino acids. The CDR3 coding sequence is TGTGCCAGCAGCCAAGATTTCATGAACACTGAAGCTTTCTTT. Its translation is CASSQDFMNTEAFF.

This clonotype showed up just a few times. The J gene is TRBJ1-5, the V gene TRBV6-1; 7 bases map to TRBD1. Germline CDR1 MNHNS, CDR2 SASEGT. Losses at the gene ends were 5 bases for V and 0 bases for J; bases not matched to a gene: 10. The CDR3 is made up of 17 amino acids. The CDR3 coding sequence is TGTGCCAGCAGTAGAACGGGGACAGTCTTTAGCAATCAGCCCCAGCATTTT. Protein: CASSRTGTVFSNQPQHF.

This clonotype has only a few counts. A read error may explain this, as a much larger clone is one base away. The V and J genes are TRBV5-1 and TRBJ1-1; 9 bases fit TRBD1. The length of the CDR3 is 14 residues. V dropped 5 bases and J dropped 1; count of bases not matched to a gene: 3. Germline V gene data show CDR1 as SGHRS and CDR2 as YFSETQ. The CDR3, as DNA: TGCGCCAGCAGGCCGGGACAGGGGAACACTGAAGCTTTCTTT. Its translation is CASRPGQGNTEAFF.

This clonotype appeared a few times. The chain employs TRBV6-5 and TRBJ2-1; 7 nucleotides align to TRBD1. The CDR3 has 15 amino acids. V gave up 0 bases and J gave up 5 bases; unmatched junction bases: 4. Germline V gene sequence: CDR1 MNHEY, CDR2 SVGAGI. The CDR3, as DNA: TGTGCCAGCAGTTACTCTGGCAGGGGGAACAATGAGCAGTTCTTC. This translates into CASSYSGRGNNEQFF.

This clonotype was recorded a few times. This chain joins TRBV20-1 and TRBJ2-4; TRBD1 aligns across 9 bases. The V segment lost 5 bases and the J segment 1 base; nucleotides outside the gene matches: 6. Germline V gene sequence: CDR1 DFQATT, CDR2 SNEGSKA (reference sequence). The CDR3 is 15 amino acids. CDR3 region: CSAGTGFFAKNIQYF. The CDR3 region has the DNA TGCAGTGCTGGGACAGGGTTCTTCGCCAAAAACATTCAGTACTTC.

This clonotype was seen ten or more times. The chain couples TRBV7-6 to TRBJ2-1, with D unclear. Per the germline V gene, CDR1 is SGHVS and CDR2 is FNYEAQ. The germline V and J ends were trimmed by 2 bases and 3 bases, with 8 bases remaining between them. The CDR3 loop spans 14 amino acids. For the CDR3, the DNA is TGTGCCAGCAGCTTACAGGAACTCTACAATGAGCAGTTCTTC. Protein product: CASSLQELYNEQFF.

This sequence joins TRBV2 and TRBJ2-3, with 8 bases aligning to TRBD2. V lost 0 bases, J lost 3 bases, and 8 bases stayed unmatched. The CDR3 spans 17 residues. From germline, CDR1 is SNHLY and CDR2 FYNNEI. The chain's CDR3 is CASSEALTGGQTDTQYF. CDR3 bases: TGTGCCAGCAGTGAAGCGCTCACGGGAGGGCAGACAGATACGCAGTATTTT.

The chain links TRBV19 to TRBJ2-1; no definite D call. This CDR3 spans 10 amino acids. Germline V gives CDR1 LNHDA, CDR2 SQIVND (reference sequence). The ends were cut back, 5 bases at V and 10 bases at J, with 6 bases in the middle. The CDR3 protein is CASSAGEQFF. Here the CDR3 DNA reads TGTGCCAGTAGTGCCGGGGAGCAGTTCTTC.

This clonotype was seen a few times. The chain couples TRBV29-1 to TRBJ2-3; unclear D gene. Trimming shortened V by 7 bases and J by 0 bases, and 14 bases separated the two germline ends. The germline CDR1 and CDR2 sequences are SQVTM and ANQGSEA. The CDR3 is made up of 14 amino acids. CDR3 nucleotides: TGCAGCGCCACAACCACGACTAGCACAGATACGCAGTATTTT. Residues: CSATTTTSTDTQYF.

The chain carries TRBV18 and TRBJ2-7, with D tentatively TRBD1 (5 bases). Germline lookup yields CDR1 KGHSH and CDR2 LQKENI. The V end was cut by 6 bases, the J end by 2 bases, with 11 bases between. There are 13 residues in the CDR3. The CDR3 sequence: CASSQTETYEQYV. The DNA for the CDR3 is TGTGCCAGCTCTCAGACAGAGACCTACGAGCAGTACGTC.

The chain recombines TRBV20-1 with TRBJ2-3; 15 nucleotides match TRBD2. The CDR3 is made up of 20 amino acids. Unmatched junction bases numbered 22, after V lost 5 bases and J lost 7 bases. Germline lookup yields CDR1 DFQATT and CDR2 SNEGSKA (reference sequence). The CDR3, as DNA: TGCAGTGCTCACTCACTAGGGGGACTAGCGGGAGGTCCGCCGGGAAATACGCAGTATTTT. This codes for CSAHSLGGLAGGPPGNTQYF.

CDR3 residues: CASRPILGSLSYEQYF. The CDR3 bases are TGCGCCAGCAGACCAATACTTGGGAGTCTGTCCTACGAGCAGTACTTC. This chain joins TRBV5-1 and TRBJ2-7; D might be TRBD2 (5 bases). The CDR3 runs to 16 residues. Between the trimmed V and J ends, which lost 5 bases and 1 base, there was a span of 19 bases. CDR1 is SGHRS and CDR2 is YFSETQ in the germline V gene.

This chain uses TRBV5-1 with TRBJ2-1; 8 nucleotides match TRBD1. CDR1 SGHRS and CDR2 YFSETQ come from the germline V gene. The CDR3 loop spans 18 amino acids. Trimming cost V 4 bases and J 6 bases; bases outside gene matches: 18. Here the CDR3 reads CASSLRTGSVTYLNEQFF. CDR3 DNA: TGCGCCAGCAGCCTAAGGACAGGGAGCGTCACATACCTCAATGAGCAGTTCTTC.

This clonotype came up a few times. This rearrangement joins TRBV4-1 to TRBJ2-7; unclear D gene. CDR3 length: 12 amino acids. The ends were cut back, 3 bases at V and 6 bases at J, with 9 bases in the middle. CDR1 MGHRA and CDR2 YSYEKL come from the germline V gene. The DNA of the CDR3 is TGCGCCAGCAGCCAGGTTATGGGCGAGCAGTACTTC. Translated, it gives CASSQVMGEQYF.

V gene TRBV5-1 combines with J gene TRBJ2-7; 16 positions agree with TRBD2. The V and J ends lost 6 bases and 5 bases, in that order; junction bases with no gene match: 8. The CDR3 is 16 amino acids. Germline V CDR1 and CDR2: SGHRS, YFSETQ. The CDR3 region has the DNA TGCGCCAGCACCCCGGGACTAGCGGGAGGGCACAACGAGCAGTACTTC. It specifies CASTPGLAGGHNEQYF.

This clonotype was observed a handful of times. The genes are TRBV3-1 and TRBJ2-1; 14 bases agree with TRBD2. The germline CDR1 and CDR2 sequences are LGHDT and YNNKEL (reference sequence). The CDR3 length is 18 residues. Germline trimming cut 0 bases from V and 8 bases from J; bases unmatched to any gene: 9. In DNA, the CDR3 is TGTGCCAGCAGCCAAGAGCCCGAGACTAGCGGGAGGGCACATGAGCAGTTCTTC. Residues: CASSQEPETSGRAHEQFF.

The table lists this clonotype with many counts. V is TRBV24-1 and J is TRBJ2-2; D is perhaps TRBD1 (5 bases). This CDR3 is 15 amino acids long. Germline V gene sequence: CDR1 KGHDR, CDR2 SFDVKD. V was cut by 6 bases and J by 4 bases, with 14 bases left in between. CDR3 region: CATSSQGYTTGELFF. For the CDR3, the DNA is TGTGCCACCAGTTCCCAGGGCTATACCACCGGGGAGCTGTTTTTT.

In nucleotides, the CDR3 is TGTGCCAGCAGCTTATCCGGCAACGGGGAGACCCAGTACTTC. This codes for CASSLSGNGETQYF. The chain links TRBV7-6 to TRBJ2-5, with D uncertain. With 2 bases removed from V and 5 bases from J, the gap between germline ends came to 12 bases. This CDR3 comprises 14 residues. CDR1 is SGHVS, CDR2 FNYEAQ, per germline. Based on the CDR3 plus reference TRBV7-6 and TRBJ2-5, the full variable domain is GAGVSQSPRYKVTKRGQDVALRCDPISGHVSLYWYRQALGQGPEFLTYFNYEAQQDKSGLPNDRFSAERPEGSISTLTIQRTEQRDSAMYRCASSLSGNGETQYFGPGTRLLVL.

This clonotype was seen a handful of times. The chain is built from TRBV12-3 or TRBV12-4 and TRBJ2-6; unclear D gene. CDR3 length equals 19 residues. V lost 1 base and J 0 bases, leaving 16 bases between the germline ends. The CDR3 sequence: CASSLVGQSQLSGANVLTF. The CDR3, as DNA: TGTGCCAGCAGTTTAGTAGGTCAGAGCCAACTCTCTGGGGCCAACGTCCTGACTTTC.

The chain recombines TRBV14 with TRBJ2-1, with D perhaps given as TRBD1 or TRBD2 (5 bases each). This CDR3 is 16 amino acids long. Germline loops: CDR1 SGHDN, CDR2 FVKESK. V lost 1 base to trimming and J lost 6 bases, with 16 bases between them. The CDR3 DNA reads TGTGCCAGCAGCCAAGTTGGCGGCCCGAGGGGCAATGAGCAGTTCTTC. This sequence encodes CASSQVGGPRGNEQFF. The full variable domain, completed using reference TRBV14 and TRBJ2-1, is EAGVTQFPSHSVIEKGQTVTLRCDPISGHDNLYWYRRVMGKEIKFLLHFVKESKQDESGMPNNRFLAERTGGTYSTLKVQPAELEDSGVYFCASSQVGGPRGNEQFFGPGTRLTVL.

The V call is TRBV12-3 or TRBV12-4, the J call TRBJ2-1; weak D call: TRBD2 (6 bases). CDR3 length: 19 amino acids. V lost 5 bases to trimming and J lost 0 bases, with 23 bases between them. CDR3 region: CASSLSPVWRESSYNEQFF. CDR3 DNA: TGTGCCAGCAGTCTCAGTCCCGTTTGGCGGGAAAGCTCCTACAATGAGCAGTTCTTC.

A few counts support this clonotype. The chain employs TRBV10-1 and TRBJ2-5; TRBD2 aligns across 10 bases. The germline V gene encodes CDR1 WNHNN and CDR2 SYGVQD (reference sequence). The CDR3 extends over 18 amino acids. V lost 2 bases, J lost 0 bases, and 9 bases stayed unmatched. CDR3 protein: CASSEGPGLAVNQETQYF. The CDR3 DNA follows: TGCGCCAGCAGTGAGGGGCCAGGACTAGCGGTCAACCAAGAGACCCAGTACTTC.

This clonotype was counted a few times. V usage is TRBV18 and J usage is TRBJ2-2, with a possible D match to TRBD2 (6 bases). V lost 6 bases, J lost 4 bases, and 15 bases lay in between. Germline loops: CDR1 KGHSH, CDR2 LQKENI. The CDR3 runs 15 residues. The CDR3 loop is CASSPGTQGTGELFF. CDR3 in DNA: TGTGCCAGCTCGCCCGGGACTCAAGGCACCGGGGAGCTGTTTTTT.